This entry lists 22 T cell receptor beta chains sequenced from one sample in a study of human T cells and chemical hapten exposure. TCRdb reprocessed the RACE reads via MiXCR and lists one record per CDR3 protein. Among about 140,000 distinct CDR3 sequences, over 9.5% were seen once, and the ten largest hold around 1.4%. Time point of the sample: patch test 2, 6 weeks after DPC sensitization. The treatment denotes: therapeutic diphenylcyclopropenone sensitization with weekly scalp DPC. The starting material was whole blood, obtained in connection with sensitization to the hapten diphenylcyclopropenone (DPC). These receptor sequences come from a woman aged 45-65 years with alopecia areata. Some clones in this sample may be carry-over from other donors' samples.

The CDR3 spells CASSWGTGNTDTQYF. CDR3 DNA: TGTGCCAGCAGTTGGGGGACAGGGAACACAGATACGCAGTATTTT. This sequence joins TRBV28 and TRBJ2-3, with 9 bases matching TRBD1. Germline trimming cut 4 bases from V and 2 bases from J; bases unmatched to any gene: 4. Germline loops: CDR1 MDHEN, CDR2 SYDVKM. The CDR3 has 15 residues.

The chain recombines TRBV12-3 or TRBV12-4 with TRBJ2-3; TRBD2 matches at 10 bases. V dropped 6 bases and J dropped 3; count of bases not matched to a gene: 6. The CDR3 has 15 amino acids. The CDR3: CASSRSSGRTDTQYF. CDR3 nucleotide sequence: TGTGCCAGCAGCCGGAGTAGCGGGAGGACAGATACGCAGTATTTT.

This clonotype turned up a few times. The V and J genes are TRBV14 and TRBJ2-2; tentatively, D is TRBD2 (5 bases). Looked up from germline, CDR1 is SGHDN and CDR2 is FVKESK. Trimming stripped 0 bases from V and 0 bases from J, with 8 bases between. This CDR3 is built from 16 residues. CDR3 sequence: CASSQEPSPNTGELFF. CDR3 nucleotide sequence: TGTGCCAGCAGCCAAGAACCTAGCCCGAACACCGGGGAGCTGTTTTTT.

The rearrangement links TRBV12-3 or TRBV12-4 to TRBJ2-4; 7 nucleotides agree with TRBD2. Trimming removed 7 bases from V and 2 bases from J; junction bases left unmatched: 14. This CDR3 comprises 17 residues. As DNA, the CDR3 is TGTGCCAGCACCACTACCCTGGGACTATCTTCCAAAAACATTCAGTACTTC. Amino acid sequence: CASTTTLGLSSKNIQYF.

This clonotype has more than one count but fewer than ten. This rearrangement joins TRBV18 to TRBJ1-3, with a possible D match to TRBD1 (5 bases). CDR1 is KGHSH, CDR2 LQKENI, per germline. V was shortened by 11 bases and J by 0 bases, with 20 bases between the two germline ends. The CDR3 runs to 16 residues. The CDR3 DNA reads TGTGCCCAAGCCGGGGGGTCGCTACCCTCTGGAAACACCATATATTTT. It yields the protein CAQAGGSLPSGNTIYF.

This clonotype was seen a handful of times. The chain employs TRBV7-2 and TRBJ1-5, with 7 bases fitting TRBD1. The germline V gene encodes CDR1 SGHTA and CDR2 FQGNSA. Trimming removed 4 bases from V and 0 bases from J; junction bases left unmatched: 6. The CDR3 spans 16 residues. This CDR3 reads CASSSQGQDSNQPQHF. The DNA of the CDR3 is TGTGCCAGCAGCTCACAAGGACAGGATAGCAATCAGCCCCAGCATTTT.

This clonotype was found a few times. The chain is built from TRBV7-3 and TRBJ2-3; D assignment may be TRBD1 or TRBD2 (5 bases each). Germline CDR1 and CDR2: SGHTA and FQGTGA. The V end was cut by 3 bases, the J end by 4 bases, with 23 bases between. The CDR3 is 18 amino acids. This CDR3 is CASSFRAPGTRGADTQYF. CDR3 in DNA: TGTGCCAGCAGCTTCAGAGCCCCCGGGACCAGAGGGGCAGATACGCAGTATTTT.

This clonotype was recorded at least ten times. The V and J genes are TRBV14 and TRBJ2-7, with D perhaps TRBD2 (5 bases). The CDR3 is 14 amino acids. Trimming removed 0 bases at V and 5 bases at J, with 11 bases between. Germline V gene data show CDR1 as SGHDN and CDR2 as FVKESK. The CDR3 coding sequence is TGTGCCAGCAGCCAAGATCCGGGAACTAACGAGCAGTACTTC. As protein: CASSQDPGTNEQYF. The full variable domain, completed using reference TRBV14 and TRBJ2-7, is EAGVTQFPSHSVIEKGQTVTLRCDPISGHDNLYWYRRVMGKEIKFLLHFVKESKQDESGMPNNRFLAERTGGTYSTLKVQPAELEDSGVYFCASSQDPGTNEQYFGPGTRLTVT.

This clonotype showed up just a few times. The chain carries TRBV27 and TRBJ2-5; D is possibly TRBD1 (5 bases). CDR3 length equals 12 residues. Per the germline V gene, CDR1 is MNHEY and CDR2 is SMNVEV (reference sequence). The ends were cut back, 8 bases at V and 2 bases at J, with 9 bases in the middle. CDR3 protein: CASGRQQETQYF. The CDR3 bases are TGTGCCAGCGGACGACAGCAAGAGACCCAGTACTTC.

In regard to this clonotype: A read error may account for a junction end that differs from germline. The CDR3 coding sequence is TGTGTCAGCAGAAACAGGGACTCCTACGAGCAGTACTTC. Translation gives CVSRNRDSYEQYF. The chain is built from TRBV7-9 and TRBJ2-7; D may be TRBD1 (6 bases). The CDR3 runs 13 residues. Germline V gene data show CDR1 as SEHNR and CDR2 as FQNEAQ (reference sequence).

This clonotype was recorded at least ten times. This chain uses TRBV25-1 with TRBJ2-7; tentative D call: TRBD1 (5 bases). Germline V gives CDR1 MGHDK, CDR2 SYGVNS. CDR3 length: 13 amino acids. The germline V and J ends were trimmed by 4 bases and 7 bases, with 14 bases remaining between them. This CDR3 is CASSVISRGEQYF. In nucleotides, the CDR3 is TGTGCCAGCAGTGTTATCTCTAGGGGTGAGCAGTACTTC.

This clonotype was seen at least ten times. The chain combines TRBV9 with TRBJ2-5; D possibly corresponds to TRBD1 (6 bases). Looked up from germline, CDR1 is SGDLS and CDR2 is YYNGEE. The ends were cut back, 4 bases at V and 3 bases at J, with 22 bases in the middle. The CDR3 has 17 residues. The CDR3 here is CASSPRPIQGGEETQYF. The CDR3 nucleotides read TGTGCCAGCAGCCCGAGACCCATACAGGGTGGGGAAGAGACCCAGTACTTC.

This clonotype was observed at least ten times. The chain has TRBV27 and TRBJ2-1, with TRBD2 matching 11 bases. The germline V gene encodes CDR1 MNHEY and CDR2 SMNVEV (reference sequence). This CDR3 is 14 amino acids long. V was pared by 5 bases and J by 5 bases, with 2 bases of the junction left unmatched. The CDR3 DNA reads as TGTGCCAGCAGTACGGGACTAGCGGACAATGAGCAGTTCTTC. Its protein product is CASSTGLADNEQFF.

In its sample, this clonotype was seen a few times. V and J are TRBV6-5 and TRBJ2-1, with TRBD2 identical over 10 bases. V lost 0 bases and J lost 0; bases outside the gene matches: 5. The CDR3 extends over 18 amino acids. Germline V gene sequence: CDR1 MNHEY, CDR2 SVGAGI. The CDR3, as DNA: TGTGCCAGCAGTTACTCCCGAGCGGGAGGGAGCTCCTACAATGAGCAGTTCTTC. This codes for CASSYSRAGGSSYNEQFF.

The chain couples TRBV11-2 to TRBJ2-2; tentative D call: TRBD2 (5 bases). V was pared by 2 bases and J by 0 bases, with 7 bases between. Per germline, CDR1 SGHAT and CDR2 FQNNGV. The length of the CDR3 is 15 residues. The DNA of the CDR3 is TGTGCCAGCAGCTTACAAGCGGCGAACACCGGGGAGCTGTTTTTT. It is translated as CASSLQAANTGELFF.

The J gene is TRBJ2-2, the V gene TRBV3-1, with D perhaps matching TRBD1 (5 bases). Germline V gives CDR1 LGHDT, CDR2 YNNKEL (reference sequence). The V end lost 4 bases, the J end lost 7 bases, and 10 bases lay between the germline ends. The CDR3 contains 13 residues. The DNA for the CDR3 is TGTGCCAGCAGCCTCTTGGGGCGCGGGGAGCTGTTTTTT. Its translation: CASSLLGRGELFF.

This clonotype was detected a few times. The chain combines TRBV29-1 with TRBJ1-2, with D possibly TRBD1 on 6 matching bases. The ends were cut back, 7 bases at V and 4 bases at J, with 16 bases in the middle. The CDR3 sequence is 13 residues long. CDR1 is SQVTM and CDR2 is ANQGSEA in the germline V gene. The CDR3 here is CSAGGGQGYGYTF. CDR3 nucleotides: TGCAGCGCCGGTGGGGGGCAAGGCTATGGCTACACCTTC.

This clonotype has just a few counts. The rearrangement joins TRBV7-8 to TRBJ2-3, with D possibly matching TRBD1 (5 bases). Germline values: CDR1 SGHVS, CDR2 FQNEAQ. The CDR3 has 15 residues. V was clipped by 4 bases and J by 2 bases, with 13 bases between them. The CDR3 is CASSSWGSYTDTQYF. The CDR3 region has the DNA TGTGCCAGCAGCTCTTGGGGCAGCTACACAGATACGCAGTATTTT.

This clonotype came up many times. This chain uses TRBV19 with TRBJ2-2; D possibly corresponds to TRBD1 (5 bases). Trimming removed 1 base from V and 4 bases from J, with 13 bases in between. The germline V gene has CDR1 LNHDA and CDR2 SQIVND (reference sequence). This CDR3 is built from 16 residues. CDR3: CASSIGSDSRTGELFF. CDR3 sequence (DNA): TGTGCCAGTAGTATAGGAAGCGACAGCCGCACCGGGGAGCTGTTTTTT.

The V call is TRBV18, the J call TRBJ2-2; D may be TRBD1 (5 bases). This CDR3 is 17 amino acids long. Germline CDR1 reads KGHSH; CDR2 reads LQKENI. Trimming took 6 bases from V and 1 from J, leaving 18 bases between them. The CDR3: CASSLLAGNQNTGELFF. In DNA, the CDR3 is TGTGCCAGCTCCCTCCTGGCAGGGAATCAGAACACCGGGGAGCTGTTTTTT.

This clonotype was seen ten or more times. The chain links TRBV30 to TRBJ1-6; 7 nucleotides line up with TRBD1. This CDR3 is 14 amino acids long. The germline V gene encodes CDR1 GTSNPN and CDR2 SVGIG (reference sequence). With V trimmed by 6 bases and J by 12 bases, 14 bases remained unmatched. The CDR3 nucleotides are TGTGCCTGCACCGGGACAGCCCGTACCTTACCCCTCCACTTT. Amino acids: CACTGTARTLPLHF. The whole variable domain, filled in from reference TRBV30 and TRBJ1-6, reads SQTIHQWPATLVQPVGSPLSLECTVEGTSNPNLYWYRQAAGRGLQLLFYSVGIGQISSEVPQNLSASRPQDRQFILSSKKLLLSDSGFYLCACTGTARTLPLHFGNGTRLTVT.

This clonotype was picked up a small number of times. The CDR3 loop is CASSLQQGVETQYF. The DNA for the CDR3 is TGTGCCAGCTCACTCCAACAGGGTGTGGAGACCCAGTACTTC. The J gene is TRBJ2-5, the V gene TRBV18; D is possibly TRBD1 (6 bases). The germline V gene encodes CDR1 KGHSH and CDR2 LQKENI. CDR3 length equals 14 residues. V was cut by 4 bases and J by 5 bases, with 14 bases left in between.